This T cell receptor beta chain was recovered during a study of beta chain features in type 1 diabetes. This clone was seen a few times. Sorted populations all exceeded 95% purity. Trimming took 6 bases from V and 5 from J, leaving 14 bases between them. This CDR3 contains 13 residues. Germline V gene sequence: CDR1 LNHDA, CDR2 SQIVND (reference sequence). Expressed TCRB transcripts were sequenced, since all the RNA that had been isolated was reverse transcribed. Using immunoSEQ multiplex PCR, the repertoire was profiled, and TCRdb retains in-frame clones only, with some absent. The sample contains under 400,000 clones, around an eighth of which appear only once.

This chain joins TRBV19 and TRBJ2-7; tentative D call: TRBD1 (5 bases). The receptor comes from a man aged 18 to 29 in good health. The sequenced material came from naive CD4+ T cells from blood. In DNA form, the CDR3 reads TGTGCCAGTAGACCAGGGAATATGAACGAGCAGTACTTC. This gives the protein CASRPGNMNEQYF. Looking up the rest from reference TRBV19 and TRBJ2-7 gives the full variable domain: DGGITQSPKYLFRKEGQNVTLSCEQNLNHDAMYWYRQDPGQGLRLIYYSQIVNDFQKGDIAEGYSVSREKKESFPLTVTSAQKNPTAFYLCASRPGNMNEQYFGPGTRLTVT.